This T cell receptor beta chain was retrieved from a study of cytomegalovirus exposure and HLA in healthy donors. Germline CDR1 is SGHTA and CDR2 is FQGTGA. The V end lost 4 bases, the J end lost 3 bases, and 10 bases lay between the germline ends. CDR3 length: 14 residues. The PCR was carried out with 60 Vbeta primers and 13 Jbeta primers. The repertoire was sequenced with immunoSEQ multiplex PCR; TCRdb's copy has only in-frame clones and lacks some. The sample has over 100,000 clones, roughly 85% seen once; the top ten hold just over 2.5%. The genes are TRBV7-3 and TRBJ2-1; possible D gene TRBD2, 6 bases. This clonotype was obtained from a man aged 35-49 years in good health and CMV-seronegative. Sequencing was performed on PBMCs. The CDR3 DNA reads TGTGCCAGCAGCTCCCCGGGGGTCTACAATGAGCAGTTCTTC. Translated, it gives CASSSPGVYNEQFF.